One sample yielded the 22 T cell receptor beta chains listed below, sequenced in a study of cytomegalovirus exposure and HLA in healthy donors. Use of 60 Vbeta and 13 Jbeta primers characterized the PCR. The protocol was immunoSEQ multiplex PCR, while the TCRdb copy is restricted to in-frame clones and leaves out a portion. The data contain 50,000 or so clones, around 70% of them singletons. Input material: PBMCs. These receptors came from a woman in her forties or fifties in good health and CMV-seronegative.

Concerning this clone: The sample holds other DNA sequences that translate to the same CDR3. The chain couples TRBV6-6 to TRBJ2-3, with TRBD2 matching over 8 bases. The CDR3 is made up of 15 amino acids. Per germline, CDR1 MNHNY and CDR2 SVGAGI (reference sequence). V lost 7 bases, J lost 4 bases, and 10 bases stayed unmatched. The CDR3, as DNA: TGTGCCAGCAAGCCTCCGGGACTAGGCGCAGATACGCAGTATTTT. It codes for CASKPPGLGADTQYF.

V is TRBV7-9 and J is TRBJ2-1, with a weak D call TRBD2 (6 bases). V dropped 4 bases and J dropped 10 bases, with 23 bases sitting between them. The CDR3 covers 16 residues. Germline V CDR1 and CDR2: SEHNR, FQNEAQ (reference sequence). DNA for the CDR3: TGTGCCAGCAGCTCGGGCGGGGTGGGGGGTGGATGGGAGCAGTTCTTC. The encoded protein is CASSSGGVGGGWEQFF.

The V call is TRBV19, the J call TRBJ2-1; TRBD1 matches at 7 bases. The CDR3 has 14 residues. CDR1 and CDR2 (germline): LNHDA, SQIVND (reference sequence). Germline trimming cut 5 bases from V and 6 bases from J; bases unmatched to any gene: 7. CDR3 bases: TGTGCCAGTAGTTTGAGGTACAGGGGCAATGAGCAGTTCTTC. It codes for CASSLRYRGNEQFF.

The rearrangement links TRBV29-1 to TRBJ2-3; 8 nucleotides match TRBD1. The CDR3 contains 14 residues. V lost 5 bases, J lost 6 bases, and 10 bases stayed unmatched. Germline values: CDR1 SQVTM, CDR2 ANQGSEA. CDR3 sequence (DNA): TGCAGCGTTCAAGGACAGGGCCAAAGTGATACGCAGTATTTT. It translates to CSVQGQGQSDTQYF.

The chain recombines TRBV10-3 with TRBJ2-7; 8 nucleotides line up with TRBD2. Germline loops: CDR1 ENHRY, CDR2 SYGVKD. This CDR3 is 14 amino acids long. V lost 6 bases and J lost 7; bases outside the gene matches: 11. DNA for the CDR3: TGTGCCATCAGCCCAGCGGGAGAGTTGGGGGAGCAGTACTTC. The encoded protein is CAISPAGELGEQYF.

This clone was seen only a few times. The chain combines TRBV7-2 with TRBJ2-1, with D possibly TRBD1 on 5 matching bases. V was pared by 3 bases and J by 7 bases, with 13 bases between. The CDR3 spans 14 residues. The germline V gene has CDR1 SGHTA and CDR2 FQGNSA. The CDR3: CASSFRAGPNEQFF. The CDR3 nucleotides read TGTGCCAGCAGCTTTCGGGCAGGGCCTAATGAGCAGTTCTTC.

The chain uses TRBV13 and TRBJ2-2; 8 bases are a match to TRBD1. The V gene's germline CDR1 is PRHDT and CDR2 FYEKMQ (reference sequence). This CDR3 has 16 amino acids. V lost 3 bases and J lost 1; bases outside the gene matches: 4. As DNA, the CDR3 is TGTGCCAGCAGCTTCGCAGGGGGCGTGAACACCGGGGAGCTGTTTTTT. Translating gives CASSFAGGVNTGELFF.

The chain has TRBV6-4 and TRBJ2-1; 9 bases match TRBD2. V trimming: 2 bases; J trimming: 8 bases; junction bases outside the gene matches: 10. The germline CDR1 and CDR2 sequences are MRHNA and SNTAGT. This CDR3 spans 16 amino acids. CDR3 region: CASSDEASGGRDEQFF. The CDR3 region has the DNA TGTGCCAGCAGTGACGAGGCAAGCGGGGGGCGGGATGAGCAGTTCTTC.

The J gene is TRBJ1-2, the V gene TRBV27, with 12 bases lining up with TRBD1. With 2 bases clipped from V and 3 bases from J, the junction kept 4 bases outside the gene matches. Germline CDR1 MNHEY, CDR2 SMNVEV (reference sequence). The CDR3 has 16 residues. This CDR3 reads CASSLQGTGGHYGYTF. CDR3 in DNA: TGTGCCAGCAGTTTACAGGGGACAGGGGGCCACTATGGCTACACCTTC.

The V gene is TRBV5-4, the J gene TRBJ2-5; TRBD2 is a possible D gene (6 bases). Trimming stripped 4 bases from V and 5 bases from J, with 12 bases between. Germline V gene lookup returns CDR1 SGHNT and CDR2 YYREEE (reference sequence). CDR3 length: 13 amino acids. In DNA, the CDR3 is TGTGCCAGCAGCCCCGACCGGGAGGAGACCCAGTACTTC. Its protein product is CASSPDREETQYF.

This chain uses TRBV19 with TRBJ2-6; D gene unclear. The CDR3 has 16 residues. Germline CDR1 LNHDA, CDR2 SQIVND (reference sequence). Trimming shortened V by 1 base and J by 1 base, and 8 bases separated the two germline ends. Here the CDR3 DNA reads TGTGCCAGTAGTATAGGATCCGGGTCTGGGGCCAACGTCCTGACTTTC. Its protein product is CASSIGSGSGANVLTF.

This clone was counted a few times. The chain is built from TRBV7-2 and TRBJ2-3; D unclear. Germline-derived CDR1 and CDR2 are SGHTA and FQGNSA. V gave up 1 base and J gave up 6 bases, with 11 bases separating them. The CDR3 is 14 residues long. The CDR3 DNA sequence: TGTGCCAGCAGCTTAGGACTGGCGTTTGATACGCAGTATTTT. It encodes CASSLGLAFDTQYF.

The CDR3 coding sequence is TGCGCCAGCAGCTTGGGAATAGCGGGAGTCACCGGGGAGCTGTTTTTT. Encoded protein: CASSLGIAGVTGELFF. The V and J genes are TRBV5-1 and TRBJ2-2; TRBD2 matches 9 bases. CDR3 length: 16 amino acids. Per germline, CDR1 SGHRS and CDR2 YFSETQ. Losses at the gene ends were 0 bases for V and 4 bases for J; bases not matched to a gene: 4.

The rearrangement uses TRBV10-2 and TRBJ1-1; D gene uncertain. Trimming left V 5 bases short and J 3 bases short, with 10 bases between. In germline, CDR1 is WSHSY, CDR2 SAAADI. The length of the CDR3 is 13 residues. The CDR3, as DNA: TGCGCCAGCAGTCGGGAGGTTTACACTGAAGCTTTCTTT. Its translation is CASSREVYTEAFF.

A remark on this clone: The sample has other DNA sequences that encode this CDR3 too. The CDR3 DNA follows: TGTGCCAGCTCACCAGGCCAGCAAGAGACCCAGTACTTC. As protein: CASSPGQQETQYF. The V call is TRBV18, the J call TRBJ2-5; D ambiguous. The CDR3 is made up of 13 amino acids. Trimming removed 2 bases at V and 2 bases at J, with 6 bases between. Looked up from germline, CDR1 is KGHSH and CDR2 is LQKENI. Filled out from reference TRBV18 and TRBJ2-5, the complete variable domain reads NAGVMQNPRHLVRRRGQEARLRCSPMKGHSHVYWYRQLPEEGLKFMVYLQKENIIDESGMPKERFSAEFPKEGPSILRIQQVVRGDSAAYFCASSPGQQETQYFGPGTRLLVL.

The rearrangement uses TRBV28 and TRBJ1-5; D is ambiguous. Germline CDR1 and CDR2: MDHEN and SYDVKM. Trimming took 8 bases from V and 2 from J, leaving 16 bases between them. CDR3 length: 15 amino acids. Here the CDR3 DNA reads TGTGCCAGCCTCTCTTGGGCCTCGGGCAATCAGCCCCAGCATTTT. It translates to CASLSWASGNQPQHF.

This clone was counted only a few times. The chain combines TRBV9 with TRBJ2-5; 7 bases align to TRBD1. This CDR3 region has 15 residues. Germline V gene data show CDR1 as SGDLS and CDR2 as YYNGEE. J was trimmed by 4 bases and V by 0 bases; bases with no gene match: 6. CDR3 nucleotides: TGTGCCAGCAGCGTAGCGGGGACAGATGGAGAGACCCAGTACTTC. Translation: CASSVAGTDGETQYF. The whole variable domain, filled in from reference TRBV9 and TRBJ2-5, reads DSGVTQTPKHLITATGQRVTLRCSPRSGDLSVYWYQQSLDQGLQFLIQYYNGEERAKGNILERFSAQQFPDLHSELNLSSLELGDSALYFCASSVAGTDGETQYFGPGTRLLVL.

This clone is a singleton in its sample. The chain uses TRBV9 and TRBJ2-3; tentatively, D is TRBD2 (5 bases). The ends were cut back, 10 bases at V and 5 bases at J, with 20 bases in the middle. This CDR3 is 14 amino acids long. Germline V CDR1 and CDR2: SGDLS, YYNGEE. The CDR3, as DNA: TGTGCCTCTAATCGGAGGACCTTGGGAGATACGCAGTATTTT. Its translation: CASNRRTLGDTQYF.

The chain uses TRBV19 and TRBJ1-2; TRBD1 agrees at 8 bases. There are 15 residues in the CDR3. J gave up 3 bases and V 6 bases, and 9 bases lay outside the gene matches. CDR1 is LNHDA, CDR2 SQIVND, per germline (reference sequence). CDR3 protein: CASSMKGQGDYGYTF. DNA for the CDR3: TGTGCCAGTAGCATGAAAGGACAGGGCGACTATGGCTACACCTTC.

This clone was seen just once. The rearrangement uses TRBV5-1 and TRBJ2-7; 12 positions match TRBD1. CDR1 SGHRS and CDR2 YFSETQ come from the germline V gene. This CDR3 has 17 residues. The V segment lost 0 bases and the J segment 6 bases; nucleotides outside the gene matches: 10. The CDR3 loop is CASSLAPSGTGGGEQYF. CDR3 nucleotide sequence: TGCGCCAGCAGCTTGGCTCCCTCCGGGACAGGGGGCGGCGAGCAGTACTTC. Combining the CDR3 with reference TRBV5-1 and TRBJ2-7 gives the whole variable domain KAGVTQTPRYLIKTRGQQVTLSCSPISGHRSVSWYQQTPGQGLQFLFEYFSETQRNKGNFPGRFSGRQFSNSRSEMNVSTLELGDSALYLCASSLAPSGTGGGEQYFGPGTRLTVT.

DNA for the CDR3: TGCAGCGTTGCTGAGGTTGGAAACACCATATATTTT. Residues: CSVAEVGNTIYF. V gene TRBV29-1 combines with J gene TRBJ1-3; D not resolved. V was trimmed by 4 bases and J by 3 bases, leaving 7 bases between them. The CDR3 has 12 residues. The germline V gene has CDR1 SQVTM and CDR2 ANQGSEA.

This clone turned up a few times. The V gene is TRBV29-1, the J gene TRBJ1-5, with D unresolved. CDR3 size: 13 residues. Germline CDR1 is SQVTM and CDR2 is ANQGSEA. With 7 bases removed from V and 7 bases from J, the gap between germline ends came to 17 bases. The CDR3, as DNA: TGCAGCGCTATAGCGGTCAGAGGGCAGCCCCAGCATTTT. It translates to CSAIAVRGQPQHF.